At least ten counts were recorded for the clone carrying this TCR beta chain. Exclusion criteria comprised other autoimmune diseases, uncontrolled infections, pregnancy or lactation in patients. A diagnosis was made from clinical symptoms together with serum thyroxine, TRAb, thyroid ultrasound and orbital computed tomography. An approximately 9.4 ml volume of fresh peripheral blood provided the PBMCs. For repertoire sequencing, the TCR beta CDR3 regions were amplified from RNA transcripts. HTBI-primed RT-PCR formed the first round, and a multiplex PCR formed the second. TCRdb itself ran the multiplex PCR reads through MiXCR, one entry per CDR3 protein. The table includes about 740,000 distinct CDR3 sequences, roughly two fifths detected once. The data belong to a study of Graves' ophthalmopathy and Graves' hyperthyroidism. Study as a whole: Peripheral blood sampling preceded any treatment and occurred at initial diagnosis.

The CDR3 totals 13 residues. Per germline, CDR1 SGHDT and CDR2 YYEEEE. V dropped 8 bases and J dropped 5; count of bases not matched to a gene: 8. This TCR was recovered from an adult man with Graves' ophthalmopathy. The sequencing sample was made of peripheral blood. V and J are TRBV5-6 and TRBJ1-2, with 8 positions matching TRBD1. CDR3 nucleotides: TGTGCCAGTACGCAGGGGGCGCGGTATGGCTACACCTTC. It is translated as CASTQGARYGYTF.